The present T cell receptor (beta chain) was sequenced within a study of blood T cell repertoires in COVID-19. Study as a whole: Acute-phase and convalescent COVID-19 samples originated in the United States, Italy and Spain. The analysed material was cDNA or gDNA that came from T cells, B-cell-depleted T cells, or PBMCs.

Repertoires were generated with immunoSEQ multiplex PCR, while TCRdb's copy carries only in-frame clones and drops some. Among fewer than 700,000 clones, 70% to 90% were seen once, and the ten largest hold roughly 8%. The CDR3 sequence is 13 residues long. V lost 1 base to trimming and J lost 7 bases, with 10 bases between them. Germline V CDR1 and CDR2: WSHSY, SAAADI. While infection was still active, Seattle patients were enrolled and then followed longitudinally. The sample taken for sequencing was peripheral blood. The receptor was derived from a woman aged 45-59 years with COVID-19, enrolled during active disease. This chain connects TRBV10-2 to TRBJ1-2; D is unclear. The CDR3: CASSEYGLGGYTF. DNA of the CDR3: TGCGCCAGCAGTGAGTACGGACTAGGTGGCTACACCTTC.